These T cell receptor beta chains were read from a single sample in a study of CD8+CD57+ T cells in acquired aplastic anemia. TCRdb called the reads again in MiXCR, with one record for every CDR3 protein. The table records around 170,000 distinct CDR3 sequences, under 55% of them present only once. Material for sequencing was sorted CD4+, CD8+, or CD8+CD57+ T cells (not recorded which) from PBMCs. The receptors originated from a human donor with aplastic anemia. CDR3s include the opening cysteine and the closing phenylalanine or tryptophan. The D gene is left open where the match is weak. Clone size is stated in some rows and not others, as once, few, many or a class when expanded.

V	size	D	J	DNA	CDR3
TRBV30	-	-	TRBJ1-4	TGTGCCTGGCAAGGGTCCCCCGGTGAAAAACTGTTTTTT	CAWQGSPGEKLFF
TRBV12-5	-	-	TRBJ2-7	TGTGCTAGTGGCGCCCTCAGGGGATGGGTGACCTACGAGCAGTACTTC	CASGALRGWVTYEQYF
TRBV4-1	many	TRBD1	TRBJ1-6	TGCGCCAGCAGCCAAGCACAGGGGGCGGGTTCACCCCTCCACTTT	CASSQAQGAGSPLHF
TRBV5-4	-	TRBD1	TRBJ1-4	TGTGCCAGCAGCTATGAGGGGGCTAGAGAAAAACTGTTTTTT	CASSYEGAREKLFF
TRBV10-3	-	-	TRBJ2-5	TGTGCCATCAGTGAGTCTGGGCGCGAGGAGACCCAGTACTTC	CAISESGREETQYF
TRBV5-1	many	TRBD2	TRBJ2-3	TGCGCCAGCAGCGGTGGGACTAGCGCGAGCACAGATACGCAGTATTTT	CASSGGTSASTDTQYF
TRBV20-1	-	TRBD1	TRBJ1-1	TGCAGTGCTAGAATGGACAGGGGGACCGGCACTGAAGCTTTCTTT	CSARMDRGTGTEAFF
TRBV19	-	TRBD1	TRBJ1-5	TGTGCCAGTAGGGGACAGGGGGCGCATGGTCAGCCCCAGCATTTT	CASRGQGAHGQPQHF
TRBV15	-	TRBD1	TRBJ2-1	TGTGCCACCAGCCTCGGGACAGGGGAGTGGAATGAGCAGTTCTTC	CATSLGTGEWNEQFF
TRBV7-8	-	TRBD1	TRBJ1-5	TGTGCCAGCAGCTTAAAGGACAGGGTCGAGCAGCCCCAGCATTTT	CASSLKDRVEQPQHF
TRBV12-3/TRBV12-4	many	-	TRBJ2-7	TGTGCCAGCAGTTTAAGTACCGGGGGCAGCGAGCAGTACTTC	CASSLSTGGSEQYF
TRBV29-1	-	TRBD2	TRBJ2-3	TGCAGTGCCCCTACTAGCGGCACAGATACGCAGTATTTT	CSAPTSGTDTQYF
TRBV20-1	-	-	TRBJ2-1	TGCAGTGCTAGACCTGAGAGGGGAACCTACAATGAGCAGTTCTTC	CSARPERGTYNEQFF
TRBV24-1	-	-	TRBJ1-4	TGTGCCAGCAGCCCCCAATACAGGGTGAATGAAAAACTGTCTTTT	CASSPQYRVNEKLSF
TRBV18	-	TRBD1	TRBJ2-5	TGTGCCAGCTCTCCGACAGGGGGTACGGAGACCCAGTACTTC	CASSPTGGTETQYF
TRBV25-1	many	TRBD1	TRBJ1-4	TGTGCCAGCAGTGAATCCTGGACAGGGGGCCATAATGAAGAACTGTTTTTT	CASSESWTGGHNEELFF
TRBV27	-	-	TRBJ1-1	TGTGCCAGCAGCTCCCCGTTTAGGGGGACTGAAGCTTTCTTT	CASSSPFRGTEAFF
TRBV5-6	once	-	TRBJ1-6	TGTGCCAGCACCCCGTGGGGCCATAATTCACCCCTCCACTTT	CASTPWGHNSPLHF
TRBV20-1	-	-	TRBJ2-1	TGCAGTGCTAGATTGGGTCAGCAGTTCTTC	CSARLGQQFF
TRBV10-2	-	TRBD2	TRBJ2-1	TGCGCCAGCAGTTTTGTGCGGGAGGCGACCTACAATGAGCAGTTCTTC	CASSFVREATYNEQFF
TRBV10-2	-	TRBD1	TRBJ1-1	TGCGCCAGCAGTGTGACAGGGGACCTGAACACTGAAGCTTTCTTT	CASSVTGDLNTEAFF
TRBV10-3	few	-	TRBJ1-2	TGTGCCATCAGGGGAGAAAGGGCGAGCTATGGCTACACCTTC	CAIRGERASYGYTF
TRBV20-1	many	TRBD1	TRBJ2-6	TGCAGTGCCAGGGGGACCTCGGGGGCCAACGTCCTGACTTTC	CSARGTSGANVLTF
TRBV10-3	few	-	TRBJ1-2	TGTGCCATCACCTCGGACAGAAACTATGGCTACACCTTC	CAITSDRNYGYTF
TRBV29-1	-	TRBD2	TRBJ2-1	TGCAGCGTTGCAGAACTAGCGGGGTTCGGATTGTTCTTC	CSVAELAGFGLFF
TRBV9	many	TRBD2	TRBJ2-5	TGTGCCAGCAGCGTCTCTGCCAGTGGCGGGAGAGAGACCCAGTACTTC	CASSVSASGGRETQYF
TRBV19	-	-	TRBJ1-5	TGTGCCAGTAGTTATGGGGACAATCAGCCCCAGCATTTT	CASSYGDNQPQHF
TRBV14	many	-	TRBJ2-7	TGTGCCAGCAGCCATGGAGTTTTAGTAGGGACCCCCTACGAGCAGTACTTC	CASSHGVLVGTPYEQYF